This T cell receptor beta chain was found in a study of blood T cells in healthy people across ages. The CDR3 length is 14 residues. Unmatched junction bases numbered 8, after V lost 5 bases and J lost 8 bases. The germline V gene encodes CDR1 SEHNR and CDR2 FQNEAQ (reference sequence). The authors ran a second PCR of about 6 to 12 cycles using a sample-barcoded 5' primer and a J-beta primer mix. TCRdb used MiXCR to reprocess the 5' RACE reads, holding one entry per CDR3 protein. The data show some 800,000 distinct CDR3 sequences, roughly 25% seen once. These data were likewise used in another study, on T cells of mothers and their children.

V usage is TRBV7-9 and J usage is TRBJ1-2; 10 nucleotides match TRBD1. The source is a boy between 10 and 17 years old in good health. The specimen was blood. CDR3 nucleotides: TGTGCCAGCAGCGACGGACAGGGGGTGGGCGGCTACACCTTC. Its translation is CASSDGQGVGGYTF.